The entry below gives a single TCR beta chain sequence along with its context. The protocol was immunoSEQ multiplex PCR, while the TCRdb copy is restricted to in-frame clones and leaves out a portion. The sample records roughly 380,000 clones, around nine tenths being singletons. The entry originates in a study of blood T cell repertoires in COVID-19. About the research overall: Sites across the United States, Italy and Spain contributed samples from acute and convalescent COVID-19.

The age range of participants was about 18 to 89 years, with residence in about two dozen US areas. During the 2 weeks before they entered the study, exposed participants had met someone with a PCR-confirmed or clinician-diagnosed COVID-19 case. Germline lookup yields CDR1 KGHSH and CDR2 LQKENI. V dropped 3 bases and J dropped 10; count of bases not matched to a gene: 7. CDR3 length: 15 amino acids. The chain employs TRBV18 and TRBJ1-6, with 9 positions matching TRBD1. The material sequenced was PBMCs or T cells enriched from blood (not recorded which). This clonotype originated in a woman aged 25-40 years who had been exposed to COVID-19. CDR3 amino acids: CASSPPRTGESPLHF. In nucleotides, the CDR3 is TGTGCCAGCTCACCCCCGCGGACAGGGGAATCACCCCTCCACTTT.